The rows below give T cell receptor beta chains drawn from one sample of a study of T cell responses to AZD1222 COVID-19 vaccine. The repertoire was sequenced with immunoSEQ multiplex PCR; TCRdb's copy has only in-frame clones and lacks some. The repertoire consists of tens of thousands of clones, with around nine tenths occurring once and the leading ten covering 2% to 3%. Material: peripheral blood, obtained on day 0 of AZD1222 vaccination. Receptors originate from an adult in good health. The CDR3 runs from the conserved cysteine through the conserved F or W. Fields, in order: CDR3 DNA, CDR3 protein, clone size, D gene, J gene, V gene. A D gene is named only where the DNA matches it firmly. A clone size is listed for some rows: how often the clone was seen (once, few, many), or a class if it is expanded.

DNA: TGTGCCAGCAGTGAAGGAACCGGGGAGCTGTTTTTT
CDR3: CASSEGTGELFF
size: .
D: .
J: TRBJ2-2
V: TRBV6-1

DNA: TGTGCCAGCAGTGGAGGGTCCGTCGACAGGGACTTTAACTATGGCTACACCTTC
CDR3: CASSGGSVDRDFNYGYTF
size: .
D: TRBD1
J: TRBJ1-2
V: TRBV27

DNA: TGCGCCAGCAGCGTTAACACCGGGGAGCTGTTTTTT
CDR3: CASSVNTGELFF
size: .
D: .
J: TRBJ2-2
V: TRBV5-1

DNA: TGTGCCAGTAGTGTGAGAAATGGAGCCTACGAGCAGTACTTC
CDR3: CASSVRNGAYEQYF
size: .
D: .
J: TRBJ2-7
V: TRBV19

DNA: TGTGCCAGCAGCTTGACTAGCGGGAAGGGAAACATTCAGTACTTC
CDR3: CASSLTSGKGNIQYF
size: once
D: TRBD2
J: TRBJ2-4
V: TRBV5-8

DNA: TGTGCCACGGGATCCCCCGGGACAGGGCAGTATTTT
CDR3: CATGSPGTGQYF
size: .
D: TRBD1
J: TRBJ2-3
V: TRBV10-3

DNA: TGTGCCAGTAGTATCCTCTCCGGGGGACTGTATGGCTACACCTTC
CDR3: CASSILSGGLYGYTF
size: .
D: .
J: TRBJ1-2
V: TRBV19

DNA: TGTGCCAGCAGCTCCGGACAGGGAGACACCATATATTTT
CDR3: CASSSGQGDTIYF
size: .
D: TRBD1
J: TRBJ1-3
V: TRBV7-9

DNA: TGTGCCAGCAGTTCAAATACGGGACTAGCGGGAGTTAGGAATGAGCAGTTCTTC
CDR3: CASSSNTGLAGVRNEQFF
size: once
D: TRBD2
J: TRBJ2-1
V: TRBV7-8

DNA: TGCGCCAGCAGTGCGACAGGGAGAGGAAACACCATATATTTT
CDR3: CASSATGRGNTIYF
size: .
D: TRBD1
J: TRBJ1-3
V: TRBV10-1

DNA: TGTGCCAGCAGCCCGCGACAGGGGGCCCGGGTTCACACAGATACGCAGTATTTT
CDR3: CASSPRQGARVHTDTQYF
size: .
D: TRBD1
J: TRBJ2-3
V: TRBV7-9

DNA: TGTGCCACCAGTGATTCCCTAGACAGTTACAATGAGCAGTTCTTC
CDR3: CATSDSLDSYNEQFF
size: .
D: .
J: TRBJ2-1
V: TRBV24-1

DNA: TGTGCCAGCAGCGTCGGACTAGCGGGAAATCACCGAGAGACCCAGTACTTC
CDR3: CASSVGLAGNHRETQYF
size: .
D: TRBD2
J: TRBJ2-5
V: TRBV5-4

DNA: TGTGCCAGCAGCCCCGACGCCGGACAGAACTATGGCTACACCTTC
CDR3: CASSPDAGQNYGYTF
size: few
D: .
J: TRBJ1-2
V: TRBV7-2

DNA: TGTGCCAGCAGTTACTCGCCCCGGGGGGCGTTAACCAATGAGCAGTTCTTC
CDR3: CASSYSPRGALTNEQFF
size: few
D: .
J: TRBJ2-1
V: TRBV7-8

DNA: TGCAGTGCTAGTCCTGCAGGGTCAGATACGCAGTATTTT
CDR3: CSASPAGSDTQYF
size: .
D: .
J: TRBJ2-3
V: TRBV20-1

DNA: TGCGCCAGCAGCCCGCCGGAGGACTTGAACACTGAAGCTTTCTTT
CDR3: CASSPPEDLNTEAFF
size: .
D: .
J: TRBJ1-1
V: TRBV5-1

DNA: TGCGCCAGCAGCTTGGAGGGCGGGGGCAATCAGCCCCAGCATTTT
CDR3: CASSLEGGGNQPQHF
size: once
D: .
J: TRBJ1-5
V: TRBV5-1

DNA: TGTGCCAGCAGCTTTTCTCCATCGAGCTCCTACGAGCAGTACTTC
CDR3: CASSFSPSSSYEQYF
size: .
D: .
J: TRBJ2-7
V: TRBV5-5

DNA: TGTGCCAGCTTTTCGAGCTCCTACGAGCAGTACTTC
CDR3: CASFSSSYEQYF
size: few
D: .
J: TRBJ2-7
V: TRBV27

DNA: TGTGCCAGCAGCCCCGGCGGGGCCGACAATCAGCCCCAGCATTTT
CDR3: CASSPGGADNQPQHF
size: .
D: .
J: TRBJ1-5
V: TRBV9

DNA: TGTGCCAGCAGTGACGTTTGGGGCTACGAGCAGTACTTC
CDR3: CASSDVWGYEQYF
size: once
D: .
J: TRBJ2-7
V: TRBV6-1

DNA: TGTGCCAGCAGCCGCAAGCAGGTCGTTAATAATTCACCCCTCCACTTT
CDR3: CASSRKQVVNNSPLHF
size: .
D: .
J: TRBJ1-6
V: TRBV6-2/TRBV6-3

DNA: TGTGCCAGCTCGATCAGGGAGGTCGGGGAGCTGTTTTTT
CDR3: CASSIREVGELFF
size: .
D: .
J: TRBJ2-2
V: TRBV6-5

DNA: TGTGCCACCCAGACAGGGGACTACGAGCAGTACTTC
CDR3: CATQTGDYEQYF
size: .
D: TRBD1
J: TRBJ2-7
V: TRBV6-5

DNA: TGTGCCAGTAGCACTAGGCGGCTTGGGACCCTTAACACTGAAGCTTTCTTT
CDR3: CASSTRRLGTLNTEAFF
size: .
D: .
J: TRBJ1-1
V: TRBV19

DNA: TGCAGCGTTGCGTCGGCGGCCAGTGTTGGCACTGAAGCTTTCTTT
CDR3: CSVASAASVGTEAFF
size: once
D: .
J: TRBJ1-1
V: TRBV29-1

DNA: TGTGCCAGTAGTATCTGGGCCGCAGCCGAGCAGTTCTTC
CDR3: CASSIWAAAEQFF
size: .
D: .
J: TRBJ2-1
V: TRBV19

DNA: TGCAGCGTTGACGGTCGGGGTTCTGTTAGGACTGAAGCTTTCTTT
CDR3: CSVDGRGSVRTEAFF
size: .
D: .
J: TRBJ1-1
V: TRBV29-1

DNA: TGCGCCAGCAGCCAAGGATACGGGGTCATGAACACTGAAGCTTTCTTT
CDR3: CASSQGYGVMNTEAFF
size: .
D: .
J: TRBJ1-1
V: TRBV4-1

DNA: TGCGCCAGCAGCCACCGGACAGGGCCTGAGCAGTTCTTC
CDR3: CASSHRTGPEQFF
size: .
D: TRBD1
J: TRBJ2-1
V: TRBV4-3

DNA: TGCGCCAGCAGCTTATTCAGCCTGGACACTGAAGCTTTCTTT
CDR3: CASSLFSLDTEAFF
size: .
D: .
J: TRBJ1-1
V: TRBV5-1

DNA: TGTGCCACCGCCCAACTGGCGGGAGGGCCTATTGAGCAGTTCTTC
CDR3: CATAQLAGGPIEQFF
size: .
D: TRBD2
J: TRBJ2-1
V: TRBV19

DNA: TGTGCCTGGAGTGAGGGAGCACCTAATGAAAAACTGTTTTTT
CDR3: CAWSEGAPNEKLFF
size: .
D: .
J: TRBJ1-4
V: TRBV30

DNA: TGTGCCAGCAGTCCCGGGGGAACTGAAGCTTTCTTT
CDR3: CASSPGGTEAFF
size: .
D: .
J: TRBJ1-1
V: TRBV25-1

DNA: TGTGCCAGCAGCTCTATAACTGCTAACTATGGCTACACCTTC
CDR3: CASSSITANYGYTF
size: few
D: .
J: TRBJ1-2
V: TRBV7-9

DNA: TGTGCCAGCAGCCCACAGGGGGCAGGTGAAAAACTGTTTTTT
CDR3: CASSPQGAGEKLFF
size: .
D: TRBD1
J: TRBJ1-4
V: TRBV5-4

DNA: TGTGCCACCATGGACAGTGTGAAAAACTATGGCTACACCTTC
CDR3: CATMDSVKNYGYTF
size: .
D: .
J: TRBJ1-2
V: TRBV28

DNA: TGCGCCAGCAGCCGGGGGGGCTTGAACACTGAAGCTTTCTTT
CDR3: CASSRGGLNTEAFF
size: once
D: .
J: TRBJ1-1
V: TRBV5-1

DNA: TGTGCCAGCATCGGGGGCCCTCACTATGGCTACACCTTC
CDR3: CASIGGPHYGYTF
size: .
D: .
J: TRBJ1-2
V: TRBV2

DNA: TGTGCCAGCAGCTCGTCTGCGGTCAGCTACACCTTC
CDR3: CASSSSAVSYTF
size: .
D: .
J: TRBJ1-2
V: TRBV7-9

DNA: TGTGCCTGGGATCTGGGGACCGAAGCTTTCTTT
CDR3: CAWDLGTEAFF
size: .
D: .
J: TRBJ1-1
V: TRBV30

DNA: TGTGCCAGTAGTATAGATGGGACGGCCGCCTACAATGAGCAGTTCTTC
CDR3: CASSIDGTAAYNEQFF
size: .
D: .
J: TRBJ2-1
V: TRBV19

DNA: TGTGCCAGCATCCAATCGATTAGCGCTAGCTCCTACAATGAGCAGTTCTTC
CDR3: CASIQSISASSYNEQFF
size: once
D: .
J: TRBJ2-1
V: TRBV5-6

DNA: TGCGCCAGCAGCTCGGGACAGATGAACACCGGGGAGCTGTTTTTT
CDR3: CASSSGQMNTGELFF
size: .
D: TRBD1
J: TRBJ2-2
V: TRBV5-1

DNA: TGCGCCAGCAGCTTGGGACAGGGGATTGAAAAACTGTTTTTT
CDR3: CASSLGQGIEKLFF
size: few
D: TRBD1
J: TRBJ1-4
V: TRBV5-1

DNA: TGTGCCAGCAGTGAACCTGTAGGACAGCGGGCTGAAGCTTTCTTT
CDR3: CASSEPVGQRAEAFF
size: .
D: .
J: TRBJ1-1
V: TRBV6-1

DNA: TGTGCCAGCAGTTACTCTCCGGCTCGCACTGAAGCTTTCTTT
CDR3: CASSYSPARTEAFF
size: few
D: .
J: TRBJ1-1
V: TRBV6-5

DNA: TGTGCCAGCAGCAGCAGCGTGGAGCAGTACTTC
CDR3: CASSSSVEQYF
size: .
D: .
J: TRBJ2-7
V: TRBV5-4

DNA: TGCAGTGCTGGGTTAACGGATGTAGCTTTCTTT
CDR3: CSAGLTDVAFF
size: .
D: .
J: TRBJ1-1
V: TRBV20-1

DNA: TGTGCCAGCAGCCAGGGAGCGAACACTGAAGCTTTCTTT
CDR3: CASSQGANTEAFF
size: few
D: .
J: TRBJ1-1
V: TRBV7-9